This T cell receptor beta chain originates from a study of CD8 T cells in Susac syndrome (dated by TCRdb to between 2018 and 2020). A note on the overall study: Whether CD8+ T cell activation and differentiation in Susac syndrome was antigen driven was tested using repertoire sequencing. Clonality of the CD8+ T cell repertoire was compared between over 10 healthy donors, about 14 Susac syndrome patients and roughly 16 multiple sclerosis patients. Overall study results and their limits: The number of individuals in the TCR sequencing and HLA analysis was acknowledged as relatively small.

High-throughput TCR beta sequencing profiled peripheral blood CD8+ and CD4+ T cells from healthy donors, Susac syndrome patients and multiple sclerosis patients. The multiple sclerosis controls were treatment-naive patients who had stable or active relapsing-remitting disease and met the revised McDonald criteria. Bulk CD8+ and CD4+ T cells were purified by magnetic negative isolation, whereas CD8+ TEMRA cells were enriched by FACS. Blood was drawn into EDTA tubes, processed within 24 hours, and PBMCs were isolated by density gradient centrifugation. PBMCs intended for TCR sequencing were cryopreserved in liquid nitrogen and were subsequently thawed in a 37 degrees C water bath. The sorted or isolated CD4+, CD8+ and CD8+ TEMRA cells reached a purity of at least 90%. RNA was extracted using the RNeasy kit, and about 0.45 to 1 ug of the RNA was reverse transcribed with random hexamers. TCR beta CDR3 regions were amplified with the immunoSEQ multiplex PCR assay covering 54 Vbeta and 13 Jbeta segments. Bias from PCR amplification was corrected by using a synthetic template baseline for primer optimization and for computational correction. On the study's bioinformatics: Reads were annotated to V, D and J genes according to IMGT and were analyzed with immunoSEQ Analyzer, with only productive sequences retained. Clonality was calculated as one minus the Shannon entropy normalized by log2 of the number of productive unique sequences. For each patient and control, public and private clones were evaluated among the 100 most prevalent clones. A clone was defined as Susac-specific if it was absent from the healthy and MS cohorts, from 950 to 1,300 published viral clones and from other ImmuneACCESS disease sequences. TCRdb itself trimmed the public reads at Q25 with fastp, ran MiXCR and retained productive beta chains. Here each entry gathers all rows of one CDR3 protein and keeps the most common genes and DNA. The V and J calls follow TCRdb's processing rather than the paper's. Present in this sample are over 350,000 distinct CDR3 sequences, more than 70% of which were seen just once. Jointly, the top ten make up around 0.12% of the sample.

This clonotype has a handful of counts. Its antigen has not been determined. There are no base qualities to consult, and no much larger clone falls within one base. According to the germline V gene, CDR1 reads SGHRS and CDR2 reads YFSETQ. V loses 0 bases of germline sequence and J loses 0 bases, and the interval between the two ends is 4 bases. Its CDR3 holds 14 amino acids, cysteine through phenylalanine. Of the read, only the CDR3 DNA is kept; its 42 bases are in frame from base 1. Here the chain combines TRBV5-1 and TRBJ1-5; the D gene remains uncertain. The sequenced material came from CD8+ T cells from PBMCs. The receptor's source is a human donor with multiple sclerosis. The encoded CDR3 is CASSLDYSNQPQHF. The sequenced DNA: TGCGCCAGCAGCTTGGATTATAGCAATCAGCCCCAGCATTTT.